The 27 T cell receptor beta chains below all came from one sample that was sequenced in a study of neurological immune-mediated disorders. TCRdb passed the 5' RACE reads through MiXCR, listing each CDR3 protein once. The sample has around 66,000 distinct CDR3 sequences; 4.5% to 6% are singletons. Material for sequencing was PBMCs. The origin of the receptors is a woman in her 70s with multiple sclerosis.

This clonotype has a count of ten or more. The rearrangement joins TRBV12-3 or TRBV12-4 to TRBJ2-6; D unresolved. V lost 6 bases and J lost 3, with 6 bases in between. The CDR3 is made up of 13 amino acids. The CDR3 DNA reads TGTGCCAGCAGGATCCATGGGGCCAACGTCCTGACTTTC. Its protein product is CASRIHGANVLTF.

This clonotype showed up just a few times. The chain combines TRBV20-1 with TRBJ2-7; a possible D gene is TRBD2 (5 bases). The germline gives CDR1 DFQATT, CDR2 SNEGSKA (reference sequence). Trimming removed 1 base at V and 0 bases at J, with 10 bases between. This CDR3 spans 14 amino acids. CDR3: CSARGGYGSYEQYF. The CDR3 DNA reads as TGCAGTGCTAGAGGAGGGTATGGCTCCTACGAGCAGTACTTC.

In this sample, this clonotype turned up a few times. The V call is TRBV6-5, the J call TRBJ1-5, with D possibly matching TRBD1 (5 bases). The CDR3 is 14 residues long. CDR1 and CDR2 from the germline V gene are MNHEY and SVGAGI. V was pared by 0 bases and J by 4 bases, with 7 bases between. The CDR3, as DNA: TGTGCCAGCAGTTACTCGGGGCCAAATCAGCCCCAGCATTTT. This codes for CASSYSGPNQPQHF.

This clonotype was seen many times. This chain connects TRBV24-1 to TRBJ2-1; 8 positions agree with TRBD1. V lost 3 bases, J lost 9 bases, and 6 bases stayed unmatched. The germline CDR1 and CDR2 sequences are KGHDR and SFDVKD. CDR3 length: 14 residues. CDR3 amino acids: CATSDGSRGLEQFF. The CDR3 nucleotides read TGTGCCACCAGTGATGGGAGCAGGGGGCTTGAGCAGTTCTTC.

This clonotype was counted many times. This sequence joins TRBV20-1 and TRBJ1-6, with D perhaps matching TRBD1 (6 bases). Germline CDR1 reads DFQATT; CDR2 reads SNEGSKA (reference sequence). CDR3 length equals 13 residues. V lost 6 bases, J lost 7 bases, and 13 bases lay in between. CDR3 DNA sequence: TGCAGTGCGCGGACAGCGAGCAATTCACCCCTCCACTTT. This sequence encodes CSARTASNSPLHF.

V usage is TRBV6-5 and J usage is TRBJ2-5; D is perhaps TRBD1 or TRBD2 (5 bases each). The ends were cut back, 5 bases at V and 3 bases at J, with 13 bases in the middle. The CDR3 totals 14 residues. CDR1 and CDR2 from the germline V gene are MNHEY and SVGAGI. CDR3: CASSPQVGEETQYF. The CDR3 bases are TGTGCCAGCAGTCCTCAGGTGGGGGAAGAGACCCAGTACTTC.

This clonotype has at least ten counts. V gene TRBV20-1 combines with J gene TRBJ2-5; 8 bases line up with TRBD2. The CDR3 contains 16 residues. The trim removed 3 bases at V and 1 base at J, leaving 10 bases unmatched. Germline CDR1 DFQATT, CDR2 SNEGSKA (reference sequence). The CDR3 DNA sequence: TGCAGTGCTAGGACCTCACCGGGACTAGTCCAAGAGACCCAGTACTTC. This gives the protein CSARTSPGLVQETQYF.

This clonotype came up many times. The chain links TRBV12-3 or TRBV12-4 to TRBJ2-1; D is unresolved. The CDR3 sequence is 14 residues long. Trimming left V 5 bases short and J 5 bases short, with 13 bases between. Here the CDR3 DNA reads TGTGCCAGCAGTCTCTTTGGGCCCGACAATGAGCAGTTCTTC. The encoded protein is CASSLFGPDNEQFF.

The table lists this clonotype with many counts. The chain employs TRBV15 and TRBJ2-7; tentatively, D is TRBD1 or TRBD2 (5 bases each). V was pared by 1 base and J by 6 bases, with 10 bases between. This CDR3 has 13 residues. CDR1 and CDR2 (germline): LNHNV, YYDKDF (reference sequence). This chain's CDR3 is CATSRGDLGEQYF. The CDR3 nucleotides read TGTGCCACCAGCAGAGGGGACCTGGGCGAGCAGTACTTC.

This clonotype occurred many times. The chain links TRBV20-1 to TRBJ1-2, with D uncertain. Germline loops: CDR1 DFQATT, CDR2 SNEGSKA (reference sequence). The ends were cut back, 3 bases at V and 2 bases at J, with 10 bases in the middle. The length of the CDR3 is 13 residues. The CDR3 DNA follows: TGCAGTGCTAGCCATCATTTAAACTATGGCTACACCTTC. Its protein is CSASHHLNYGYTF.

This chain links TRBV4-2 with TRBJ2-7; unclear D gene. Trimming removed 0 bases from V and 3 bases from J, with 12 bases in between. There are 15 residues in the CDR3. Germline CDR1 reads LGHNA; CDR2 reads YNFKEQ. CDR3 nucleotide sequence: TGTGCCAGCAGCCAAGAAGGTCAGGATGGCTACGAGCAGTACTTC. Translation: CASSQEGQDGYEQYF.

In this sample, this clonotype turned up many times. The chain is built from TRBV7-2 and TRBJ2-6; D call uncertain. There are 17 residues in the CDR3. Germline assignment: CDR1 SGHTA and CDR2 FQGNSA. The V and J ends lost 4 bases and 0 bases respectively, with 13 bases between them. The CDR3, as DNA: TGTGCCAGCAGCTCAGGATTGGCGTCCTCTGGGGCCAACGTCCTGACTTTC. Protein sequence: CASSSGLASSGANVLTF.

Ten or more counts support this clonotype. V gene TRBV5-1 combines with J gene TRBJ2-2; D is perhaps TRBD2 (6 bases). Germline-derived CDR1 and CDR2 are SGHRS and YFSETQ. This CDR3 contains 15 residues. V was pared by 4 bases and J by 3 bases, with 13 bases between. The CDR3 coding sequence is TGCGCCAGCAGCGGCCGGGACTTAGACACCGGGGAGCTGTTTTTT. Protein sequence: CASSGRDLDTGELFF.

As concerns this clonotype: A much larger clone is a single base away; this may be a read error. The CDR3 sequence: CSAEDMGREETQYF. CDR3 sequence (DNA): TGCAGTGCTGAGGACATGGGGAGAGAAGAGACCCAGTACTTC. The rearrangement uses TRBV20-1 and TRBJ2-5, with D perhaps assigned TRBD1 or TRBD2 (5 bases each). This CDR3 comprises 14 residues. Germline CDR1 DFQATT, CDR2 SNEGSKA (reference sequence). Trimming cost V 5 bases and J 3 bases, with 16 bases left between them.

This clonotype was detected many times. The chain joins TRBV5-1 to TRBJ2-2; 9 bases map to TRBD1. The germline V gene has CDR1 SGHRS and CDR2 YFSETQ. This CDR3 is built from 15 residues. Losses at the gene ends were 4 bases for V and 4 bases for J; bases not matched to a gene: 5. CDR3 in amino acids: CASSTTGGATGELFF. In DNA form, the CDR3 reads TGCGCCAGCAGCACAACAGGGGGCGCCACCGGGGAGCTGTTTTTT.

This clonotype was counted ten times or more. The gene calls are TRBV6-6 and TRBJ2-5; D assignment may be TRBD1 or TRBD2 (5 bases each). The germline gives CDR1 MNHNY, CDR2 SVGAGI (reference sequence). Trimming pared 8 bases from V and 2 bases from J, leaving 21 bases between. The length of the CDR3 is 16 residues. The CDR3 loop reads CASRGSRDALQETQYF. The DNA for the CDR3 is TGTGCCAGCCGCGGTAGTCGGGACGCACTTCAAGAGACCCAGTACTTC.

In this sample, this clonotype turned up many times. The CDR3 region is CASSFAGGNQYF. CDR3 nucleotides: TGTGCCAGCAGCTTCGCTGGGGGAAATCAGTACTTC. This chain joins TRBV7-6 and TRBJ2-5, with D perhaps TRBD1 or TRBD2 (5 bases each). Trimming removed 3 bases at V and 11 bases at J, with 13 bases between. The CDR3 totals 12 residues. Germline loops: CDR1 SGHVS, CDR2 FNYEAQ.

The table lists this clonotype with many counts. The chain couples TRBV7-6 to TRBJ2-5; D call uncertain. This CDR3 comprises 15 residues. V was cut by 3 bases and J by 6 bases, with 17 bases left in between. The germline V gene has CDR1 SGHVS and CDR2 FNYEAQ. CDR3 loop: CASSFPGRSVKTQYF. CDR3 sequence (DNA): TGTGCCAGCAGCTTTCCCGGACGGTCCGTAAAGACCCAGTACTTC.

This clonotype was seen many times. V is TRBV5-1 and J is TRBJ1-2; 7 nucleotides line up with TRBD1. J gave up 8 bases and V 4 bases, and 11 bases lay outside the gene matches. The germline gives CDR1 SGHRS, CDR2 YFSETQ. This CDR3 region has 14 residues. CDR3 DNA: TGCGCCAGCAGCCCCGGCGCAGACAGGGACGGCTACACCTTC. Protein sequence: CASSPGADRDGYTF.

This clonotype was seen at least ten times. The chain is built from TRBV4-3 and TRBJ2-7, with D perhaps TRBD1 (5 bases). The CDR3 sequence is 14 residues long. CDR1 is LGHNA and CDR2 is YSLEER in the germline V gene. V was clipped by 0 bases and J by 3 bases, with 9 bases between them. The CDR3 region has the DNA TGCGCCAGCAGCCAAGATCAGGGCCTCTACGAGCAGTACTTC. It codes for CASSQDQGLYEQYF.

This clonotype was recorded at least ten times. The chain couples TRBV7-2 to TRBJ1-6; the D is unclear. V shed 5 bases and J shed 9 bases, with 14 bases lying between them. The length of the CDR3 is 14 residues. Germline V CDR1 and CDR2: SGHTA, FQGNSA. The chain's CDR3 is CASSLGRVGSPLHF. CDR3 nucleotide sequence: TGTGCCAGCAGCCTTGGGAGGGTCGGTTCACCCCTCCACTTT.

The table lists this clonotype with a few counts. This rearrangement joins TRBV5-5 to TRBJ1-1, with 7 bases aligning to TRBD1. V lost 1 base to trimming and J lost 0 bases; unmatched junction nucleotides: 3. The germline CDR1 and CDR2 sequences are SGHKS and YYEKEE (reference sequence). The CDR3 covers 15 residues. CDR3 in amino acids: CASSLNRGLNTEAFF. The CDR3 bases are TGTGCCAGCAGCTTGAACAGGGGTTTGAACACTGAAGCTTTCTTT.

V and J are TRBV6-4 and TRBJ2-2, with a weak D call TRBD2 (5 bases). Trimming removed 0 bases at V and 4 bases at J, with 12 bases between. The germline CDR1 and CDR2 sequences are MRHNA and SNTAGT. The CDR3 contains 16 residues. CDR3 region: CASSDSAIRGTGELFF. The CDR3 DNA reads TGTGCCAGCAGTGACTCGGCGATTCGGGGCACCGGGGAGCTGTTTTTT.

This clonotype came up many times. This rearrangement joins TRBV7-8 to TRBJ2-5, with D unresolved. V was shortened by 5 bases and J by 1 base, with 11 bases between the two germline ends. This CDR3 has 14 amino acids. Germline V gene lookup returns CDR1 SGHVS and CDR2 FQNEAQ. The CDR3 DNA is TGTGCCAGCAGCACCTGGACGGGCCAAGAGACCCAGTACTTC. Its protein is CASSTWTGQETQYF. Drawing the rest from reference TRBV7-8 and TRBJ2-5, the complete variable domain is GAGVSQSPRYKVAKRGQDVALRCDPISGHVSLFWYQQALGQGPEFLTYFQNEAQLDKSGLPSDRFFAERPEGSVSTLKIQRTQQEDSAVYLCASSTWTGQETQYFGPGTRLLVL.

This clonotype was picked up many times. The chain combines TRBV7-2 with TRBJ1-1, with 9 bases lining up with TRBD1. The CDR3 has 14 residues. The germline CDR1 and CDR2 sequences are SGHTA and FQGNSA. The V segment lost 3 bases and the J segment 4 bases; nucleotides outside the gene matches: 3. As DNA, the CDR3 is TGTGCCAGCAGCTTCGACAGGGGGTTCACTGAAGCTTTCTTT. It codes for CASSFDRGFTEAFF.

This clonotype was seen ten or more times. V gene TRBV20-1 combines with J gene TRBJ2-7; unclear D gene. Germline V gene data show CDR1 as DFQATT and CDR2 as SNEGSKA (reference sequence). The CDR3 runs 13 residues. Trimming stripped 6 bases from V and 12 bases from J, with 24 bases between. Here the CDR3 DNA reads TGCAGTGCCCCCAAAGCAGGCGGATCCGAGGTGTACTTC. Translating it yields CSAPKAGGSEVYF.

This clonotype appeared many times. J is TRBJ2-7 and V is TRBV20-1, with 8 bases matching TRBD2. Germline CDR1 reads DFQATT; CDR2 reads SNEGSKA (reference sequence). The ends lost 0 bases at V and 1 base at J; junction bases unmatched: 5. The CDR3 consists of 15 residues. The CDR3, as DNA: TGCAGTGCTAGAGAGGCGACTAGCGCTTCCTACGAGCAGTACTTC. Its translation is CSAREATSASYEQYF.